The 15 T cell receptor beta chains listed next were all sequenced from one sample in a study of blood T cell repertoires in COVID-19. Some clones are missing from TCRdb's copy, which holds only in-frame ones; the method was immunoSEQ multiplex PCR. The data hold just under 85,000 clones, with about four fifths observed a single time. The material sequenced was peripheral blood. These receptors were obtained from a woman aged 55-75 years with acute or convalescent COVID-19.

This clone came up a few times. The chain couples TRBV5-4 to TRBJ2-5, with D maybe TRBD1 (6 bases). The CDR3 covers 17 residues. Germline CDR1 and CDR2: SGHNT and YYREEE (reference sequence). V shed 0 bases and J shed 5 bases, with 20 bases lying between them. For the CDR3, the DNA is TGTGCCAGCAGCTTGGGGGGCAGGAGTACAGGGCTGGAGACCCAGTACTTC. It codes for CASSLGGRSTGLETQYF.

The J gene is TRBJ1-2, the V gene TRBV27; D gene ambiguous. V was shortened by 1 base and J by 8 bases, with 14 bases between the two germline ends. Per the germline V gene, CDR1 is MNHEY and CDR2 is SMNVEV (reference sequence). The CDR3 has 14 amino acids. CDR3 bases: TGTGCCAGCAGTTTATGGCCGGGTTTAGGCGGCTACACCTTC. Protein product: CASSLWPGLGGYTF.

The rearrangement uses TRBV5-1 and TRBJ1-2; 8 bases agree with TRBD1. V shed 4 bases and J 0 bases; nucleotides not matched to a gene: 5. CDR1 is SGHRS and CDR2 is YFSETQ in the germline V gene. This CDR3 has 15 amino acids. The CDR3 loop is CASSRDRGSNYGYTF. As DNA, the CDR3 is TGCGCCAGCAGCCGTGACAGGGGCTCTAACTATGGCTACACCTTC.

The chain combines TRBV7-9 with TRBJ1-1; 7 bases fit TRBD1. The CDR3 extends over 16 amino acids. The J segment lost 4 bases and the V segment lost 4 bases, leaving 12 bases of the junction unmatched. Per the germline V gene, CDR1 is SEHNR and CDR2 is FQNEAQ (reference sequence). CDR3 loop: CASSSRIGTVRTEAFF. The CDR3 nucleotides read TGTGCCAGCAGCTCCCGTATAGGGACAGTTCGCACTGAAGCTTTCTTT.

The table lists this clone with a count of one. J is TRBJ2-5 and V is TRBV18; TRBD2 matches 13 bases. V gave up 3 bases and J gave up 7 bases; unmatched junction bases: 8. This CDR3 has 16 amino acids. Germline V gene data show CDR1 as KGHSH and CDR2 as LQKENI. The CDR3 nucleotides are TGTGCCAGCTCACCCCGGGGGACTAGCGGGGAGCCGACCCAGTACTTC. As protein: CASSPRGTSGEPTQYF.

This clone has just one count. The chain has TRBV20-1 and TRBJ2-7; D is possibly TRBD2 (6 bases). This CDR3 is built from 11 residues. V dropped 0 bases and J dropped 11 bases, with 11 bases sitting between them. Germline lookup yields CDR1 DFQATT and CDR2 SNEGSKA (reference sequence). DNA for the CDR3: TGCAGTGCTAGAGATAGACTAGTGGAGTACTTC. The encoded protein is CSARDRLVEYF.

The rearrangement joins TRBV6-5 to TRBJ1-2; a weak D match, TRBD1 (6 bases). The CDR3 totals 14 residues. Per germline, CDR1 MNHEY and CDR2 SVGAGI. The V gene lost 4 bases and the J gene lost 0 bases, with 9 bases spanning the gap. The CDR3 region has the DNA TGTGCCAGCAGTTCCCGGGACACTAACTATGGCTACACCTTC. It translates to CASSSRDTNYGYTF.

The V gene is TRBV7-8, the J gene TRBJ1-2; D is ambiguous. CDR1 is SGHVS, CDR2 FQNEAQ, per germline. The CDR3 has 14 residues. Trimming removed 7 bases at V and 4 bases at J, with 16 bases between. The CDR3 reads CASTSGGLLYGYTF. CDR3 sequence (DNA): TGTGCCAGCACCTCGGGAGGACTCCTCTATGGCTACACCTTC. Filled out from reference TRBV7-8 and TRBJ1-2, the complete variable domain reads GAGVSQSPRYKVAKRGQDVALRCDPISGHVSLFWYQQALGQGPEFLTYFQNEAQLDKSGLPSDRFFAERPEGSVSTLKIQRTQQEDSAVYLCASTSGGLLYGYTFGSGTRLTVV.

As concerns this clone: This CDR3 is also generated by other DNA sequences in the sample. J is TRBJ1-2 and V is TRBV7-9; D perhaps matches TRBD1 (6 bases). The ends were cut back, 5 bases at V and 1 base at J, with 8 bases in the middle. CDR3 size: 13 residues. Looked up from germline, CDR1 is SEHNR and CDR2 is FQNEAQ (reference sequence). CDR3 in DNA: TGTGCCAGCAGCCCACAGGGTAACTATGGCTACACCTTC. It encodes CASSPQGNYGYTF.

The V gene is TRBV6-1, the J gene TRBJ1-6, with D possibly being TRBD1 (6 bases). The germline V gene encodes CDR1 MNHNS and CDR2 SASEGT. The CDR3 is made up of 16 amino acids. The germline V and J ends were trimmed by 4 bases and 8 bases, with 18 bases remaining between them. Here the CDR3 DNA reads TGTGCCAGCAGTGCCTCGGAGGGAGGGGGGCATTCACCCCTCCACTTT. Protein sequence: CASSASEGGGHSPLHF.

The chain has TRBV14 and TRBJ1-2; a possible D gene is TRBD1 (6 bases). This CDR3 is built from 11 residues. V lost 9 bases and J 5 bases, leaving 10 bases between the germline ends. Germline loops: CDR1 SGHDN, CDR2 FVKESK. The chain's CDR3 is CARGGGYGYTF. DNA for the CDR3: TGTGCCAGAGGGGGGGGTTATGGCTACACCTTC. The whole variable domain, remainder taken from reference TRBV14 and TRBJ1-2, is EAGVTQFPSHSVIEKGQTVTLRCDPISGHDNLYWYRRVMGKEIKFLLHFVKESKQDESGMPNNRFLAERTGGTYSTLKVQPAELEDSGVYFCARGGGYGYTFGSGTRLTVV.

The gene calls are TRBV30 and TRBJ1-1, with D perhaps matching TRBD1 (6 bases). CDR1 and CDR2 from the germline V gene are GTSNPN and SVGIG (reference sequence). Trimming left V 5 bases short and J 5 bases short, with 24 bases between. This CDR3 has 16 amino acids. The CDR3 region has the DNA TGTGCCTGGGCCATATTAACAGGGTCCGTAGGGACTGAAGCTTTCTTT. Amino acids: CAWAILTGSVGTEAFF.

J is TRBJ1-1 and V is TRBV19; TRBD1 is a possible D gene (5 bases). CDR3 length: 14 amino acids. Germline V lookup: CDR1 LNHDA, CDR2 SQIVND (reference sequence). V was cut by 6 bases and J by 3 bases, with 14 bases left in between. CDR3 sequence reads: CASSRNQGYTEAFF. The DNA for the CDR3 is TGTGCCAGTAGCCGAAACCAGGGTTACACTGAAGCTTTCTTT. Looking up the rest from reference TRBV19 and TRBJ1-1 gives the full variable domain: DGGITQSPKYLFRKEGQNVTLSCEQNLNHDAMYWYRQDPGQGLRLIYYSQIVNDFQKGDIAEGYSVSREKKESFPLTVTSAQKNPTAFYLCASSRNQGYTEAFFGQGTRLTVV.

This clone has just a few counts. The rearrangement links TRBV4-1 to TRBJ2-4; TRBD1 is a possible D gene (5 bases). The CDR3 length is 13 residues. V lost 1 base and J 6 bases, leaving 7 bases between the germline ends. From germline, CDR1 is MGHRA and CDR2 YSYEKL. The CDR3 sequence: CASSQGQTNIQYF. In nucleotides, the CDR3 is TGCGCCAGCAGCCAAGGACAGACAAACATTCAGTACTTC.

This clone was detected only a few times. The chain combines TRBV10-2 with TRBJ2-1; 10 bases map to TRBD2. The V gene end was trimmed by 5 bases and the J gene end by 5 bases; junction bases not matched to a gene: 9. Germline V gene data show CDR1 as WSHSY and CDR2 as SAAADI. CDR3 length: 16 residues. The chain's CDR3 is CASSRLTSGENNEQFF. The CDR3 bases are TGCGCCAGCAGTCGCCTTACTAGCGGGGAGAACAATGAGCAGTTCTTC.